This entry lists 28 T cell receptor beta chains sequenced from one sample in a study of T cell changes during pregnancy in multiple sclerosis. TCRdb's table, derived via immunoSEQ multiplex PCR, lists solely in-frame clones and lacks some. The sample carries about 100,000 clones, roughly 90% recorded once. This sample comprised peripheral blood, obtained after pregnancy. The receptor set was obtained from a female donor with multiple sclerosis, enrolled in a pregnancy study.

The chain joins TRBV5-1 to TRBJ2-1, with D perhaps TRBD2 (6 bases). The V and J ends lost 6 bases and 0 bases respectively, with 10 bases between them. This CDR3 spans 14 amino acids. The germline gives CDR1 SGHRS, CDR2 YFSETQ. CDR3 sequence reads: CASMGGASYNEQFF. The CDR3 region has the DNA TGCGCCAGCATGGGCGGGGCCTCCTACAATGAGCAGTTCTTC.

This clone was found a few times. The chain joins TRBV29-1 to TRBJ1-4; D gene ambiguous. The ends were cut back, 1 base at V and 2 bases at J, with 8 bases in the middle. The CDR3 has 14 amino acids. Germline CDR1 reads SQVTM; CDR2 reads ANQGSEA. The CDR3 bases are TGCAGCGTTGAAGCCGGGGTCACTAATGAAAAACTGTTTTTT. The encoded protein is CSVEAGVTNEKLFF. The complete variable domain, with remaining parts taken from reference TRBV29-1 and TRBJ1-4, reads SAVISQKPSRDICQRGTSLTIQCQVDSQVTMMFWYRQQPGQSLTLIATANQGSEATYESGFVIDKFPISRPNLTFSTLTVSNMSPEDSSIYLCSVEAGVTNEKLFFGSGTQLSVL.

CDR3 protein: CASSPGWGVRYEQYF. Here the CDR3 DNA reads TGTGCCAGCAGCCCCGGTTGGGGGGTCCGCTACGAGCAGTACTTC. V usage is TRBV7-8 and J usage is TRBJ2-7; possible D gene TRBD2, 6 bases. Germline values: CDR1 SGHVS, CDR2 FQNEAQ. The CDR3 consists of 15 residues. V lost 5 bases to trimming and J lost 3 bases, with 17 bases between them. The whole variable domain, remainder taken from reference TRBV7-8 and TRBJ2-7, is GAGVSQSPRYKVAKRGQDVALRCDPISGHVSLFWYQQALGQGPEFLTYFQNEAQLDKSGLPSDRFFAERPEGSVSTLKIQRTQQEDSAVYLCASSPGWGVRYEQYFGPGTRLTVT.

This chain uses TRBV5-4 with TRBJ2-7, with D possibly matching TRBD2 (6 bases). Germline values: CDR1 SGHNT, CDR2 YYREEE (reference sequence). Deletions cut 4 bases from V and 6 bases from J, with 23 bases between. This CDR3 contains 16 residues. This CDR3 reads CASSPGAPGSNGEQYF. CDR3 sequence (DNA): TGTGCCAGCAGCCCGGGAGCCCCAGGGTCGAATGGCGAGCAGTACTTC.

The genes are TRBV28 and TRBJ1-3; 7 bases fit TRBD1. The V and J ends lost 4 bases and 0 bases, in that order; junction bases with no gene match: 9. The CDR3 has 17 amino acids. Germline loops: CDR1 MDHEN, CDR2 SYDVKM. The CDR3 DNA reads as TGTGCCAGCAGTTCCCCGGGACAGACGGGCTCTGGAAACACCATATATTTT. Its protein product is CASSSPGQTGSGNTIYF.

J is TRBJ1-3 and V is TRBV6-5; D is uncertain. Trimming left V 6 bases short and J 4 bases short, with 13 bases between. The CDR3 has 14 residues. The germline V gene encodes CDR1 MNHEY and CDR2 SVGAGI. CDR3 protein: CASRGSGSGNTIYF. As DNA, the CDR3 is TGTGCCAGCAGGGGATCGGGGTCCGGAAACACCATATATTTT.

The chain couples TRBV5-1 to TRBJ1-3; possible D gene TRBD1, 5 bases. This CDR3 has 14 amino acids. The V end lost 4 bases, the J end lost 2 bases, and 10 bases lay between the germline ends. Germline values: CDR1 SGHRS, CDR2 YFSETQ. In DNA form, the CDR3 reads TGCGCCAGCAGCGCCGGGACTGCTGGAAACACCATATATTTT. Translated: CASSAGTAGNTIYF.

CDR3 residues: CASSYRVDSPLHF. The CDR3 coding sequence is TGTGCCAGCAGCTACAGGGTAGATTCACCCCTCCACTTT. The V and J genes are TRBV13 and TRBJ1-6, with D tentatively TRBD1 (6 bases). Germline V gene lookup returns CDR1 PRHDT and CDR2 FYEKMQ (reference sequence). The V and J ends lost 4 bases and 8 bases respectively, with 9 bases between them. The CDR3 runs 13 residues. Filled out from reference TRBV13 and TRBJ1-6, the complete variable domain reads AAGVIQSPRHLIKEKRETATLKCYPIPRHDTVYWYQQGPGQDPQFLISFYEKMQSDKGSIPDRFSAQQFSDYHSELNMSSLELGDSALYFCASSYRVDSPLHFGNGTRLTVT.

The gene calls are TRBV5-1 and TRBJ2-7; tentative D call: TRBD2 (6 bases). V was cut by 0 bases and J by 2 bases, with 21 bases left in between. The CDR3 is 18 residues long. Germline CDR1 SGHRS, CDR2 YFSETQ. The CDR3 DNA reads TGCGCCAGCAGCTTGGGTATTTCGCGACTGCGGGGCCCCTACGAGCAGTACTTC. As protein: CASSLGISRLRGPYEQYF.

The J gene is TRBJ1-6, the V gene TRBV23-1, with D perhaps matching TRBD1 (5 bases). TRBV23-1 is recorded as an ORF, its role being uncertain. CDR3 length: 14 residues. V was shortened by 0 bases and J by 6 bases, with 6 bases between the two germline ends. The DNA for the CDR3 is TGCGCCAGCAGTCAATCAAGGGGTAATTCACCCCTCCACTTT. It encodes CASSQSRGNSPLHF.

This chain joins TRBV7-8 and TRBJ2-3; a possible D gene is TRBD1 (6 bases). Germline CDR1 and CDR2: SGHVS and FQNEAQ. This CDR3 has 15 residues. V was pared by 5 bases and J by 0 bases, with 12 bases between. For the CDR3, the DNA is TGTGCCAGCAGCATCAACAGGGTTAGCACAGATACGCAGTATTTT. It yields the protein CASSINRVSTDTQYF.

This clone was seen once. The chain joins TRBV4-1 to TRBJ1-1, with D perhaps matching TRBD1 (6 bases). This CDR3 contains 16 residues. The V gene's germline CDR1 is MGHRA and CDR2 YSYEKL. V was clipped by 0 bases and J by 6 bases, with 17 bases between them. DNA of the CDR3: TGCGCCAGCAGCCAAGAAGCTGGGGGGGCAAGGGCTGAAGCTTTCTTT. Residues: CASSQEAGGARAEAFF.

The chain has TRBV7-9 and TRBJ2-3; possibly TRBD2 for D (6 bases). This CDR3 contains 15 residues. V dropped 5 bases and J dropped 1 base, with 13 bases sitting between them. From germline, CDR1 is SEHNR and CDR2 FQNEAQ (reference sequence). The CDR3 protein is CASSTGTYRTDTQYF. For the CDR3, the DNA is TGTGCCAGCAGCACCGGGACTTACCGCACAGATACGCAGTATTTT.

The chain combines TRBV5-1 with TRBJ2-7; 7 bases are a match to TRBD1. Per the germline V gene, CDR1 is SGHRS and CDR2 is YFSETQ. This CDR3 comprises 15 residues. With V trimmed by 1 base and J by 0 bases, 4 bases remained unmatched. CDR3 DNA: TGCGCCAGCAGCTTGTCGACAGGGCTCTCCTACGAGCAGTACTTC. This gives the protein CASSLSTGLSYEQYF.

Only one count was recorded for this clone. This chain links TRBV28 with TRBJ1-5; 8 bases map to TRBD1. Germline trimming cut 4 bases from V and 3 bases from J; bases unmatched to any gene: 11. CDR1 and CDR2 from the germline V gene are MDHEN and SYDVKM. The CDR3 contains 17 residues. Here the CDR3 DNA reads TGTGCCAGCAGTTCCGGACAGGGTGGGGTGATCAATCAGCCCCAGCATTTT. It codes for CASSSGQGGVINQPQHF.

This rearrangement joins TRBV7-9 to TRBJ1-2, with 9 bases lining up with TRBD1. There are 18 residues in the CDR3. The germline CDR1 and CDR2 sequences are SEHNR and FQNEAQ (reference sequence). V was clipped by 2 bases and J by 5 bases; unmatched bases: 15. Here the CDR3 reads CASSLLTGQGDLGYGYTF. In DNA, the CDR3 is TGTGCCAGCAGCTTACTAACGGGACAGGGAGACCTTGGTTATGGCTACACCTTC.

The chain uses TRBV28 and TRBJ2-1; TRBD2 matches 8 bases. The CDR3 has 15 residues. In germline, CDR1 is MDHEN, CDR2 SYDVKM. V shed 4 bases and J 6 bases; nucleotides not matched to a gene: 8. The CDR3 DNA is TGTGCCAGCAGTTCTGCGGGGGGCCCGGGCAATGAGCAGTTCTTC. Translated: CASSSAGGPGNEQFF. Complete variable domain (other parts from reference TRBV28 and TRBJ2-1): DVKVTQSSRYLVKRTGEKVFLECVQDMDHENMFWYRQDPGLGLRLIYFSYDVKMKEKGDIPEGYSVSREKKERFSLILESASTNQTSMYLCASSSAGGPGNEQFFGPGTRLTVL.

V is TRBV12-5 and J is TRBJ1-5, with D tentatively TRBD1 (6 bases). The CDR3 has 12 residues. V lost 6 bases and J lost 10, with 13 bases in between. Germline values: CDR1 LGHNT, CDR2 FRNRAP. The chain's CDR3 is CASGTGFNPQHF. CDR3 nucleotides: TGTGCTAGTGGCACAGGGTTCAATCCCCAGCATTTT. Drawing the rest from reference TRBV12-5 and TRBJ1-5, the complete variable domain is DARVTQTPRHKVTEMGQEVTMRCQPILGHNTVFWYRQTMMQGLELLAYFRNRAPLDDSGMPKDRFSAEMPDATLATLKIQPSEPRDSAVYFCASGTGFNPQHFGDGTRLSIL.

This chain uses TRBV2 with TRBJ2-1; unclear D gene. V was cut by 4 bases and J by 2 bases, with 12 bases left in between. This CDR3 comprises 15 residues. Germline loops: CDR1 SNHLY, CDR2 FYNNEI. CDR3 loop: CASSGIRITYNEQFF. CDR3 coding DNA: TGTGCCAGCAGTGGAATCAGGATTACCTACAATGAGCAGTTCTTC.

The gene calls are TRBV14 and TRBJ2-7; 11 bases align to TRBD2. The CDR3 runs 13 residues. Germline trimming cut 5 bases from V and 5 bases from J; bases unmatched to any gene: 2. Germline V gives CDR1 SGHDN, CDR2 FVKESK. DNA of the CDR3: TGTGCCAGCAGCTTAGCGGGAGGGCACGAGCAGTACTTC. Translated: CASSLAGGHEQYF.

The CDR3 nucleotides are TGTGCCAGCAGTCTGCAGGGGCCGAGCTCTGGAAACACCATATATTTT. This translates into CASSLQGPSSGNTIYF. The J gene is TRBJ1-3, the V gene TRBV2; TRBD1 is a possible D gene (6 bases). The CDR3 totals 16 residues. Trimming cost V 5 bases and J 0 bases, with 14 bases left between them. CDR1 and CDR2 (germline): SNHLY, FYNNEI.

In DNA, the CDR3 is TGTGCCTGGGGTACAGGGTCATCTGAAGCTTTCTTT. Protein product: CAWGTGSSEAFF. This chain joins TRBV30 and TRBJ1-1, with D possibly TRBD1 on 6 matching bases. The length of the CDR3 is 12 residues. V lost 5 bases and J lost 6, with 13 bases in between. CDR1 GTSNPN and CDR2 SVGIG come from the germline V gene (reference sequence).

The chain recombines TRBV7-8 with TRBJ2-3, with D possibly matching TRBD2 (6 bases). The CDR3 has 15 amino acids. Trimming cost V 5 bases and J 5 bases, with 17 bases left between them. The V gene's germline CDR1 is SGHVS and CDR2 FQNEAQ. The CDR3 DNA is TGTGCCAGCAGCCCCGGGGGTAGGGAAGGAGATACGCAGTATTTT. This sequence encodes CASSPGGREGDTQYF.

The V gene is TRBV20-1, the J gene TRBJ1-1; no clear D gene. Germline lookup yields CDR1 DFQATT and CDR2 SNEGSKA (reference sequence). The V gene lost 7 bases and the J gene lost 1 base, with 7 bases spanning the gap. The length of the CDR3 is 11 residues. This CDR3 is CSGPGNTEAFF. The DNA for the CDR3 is TGCAGTGGTCCCGGGAACACTGAAGCTTTCTTT.

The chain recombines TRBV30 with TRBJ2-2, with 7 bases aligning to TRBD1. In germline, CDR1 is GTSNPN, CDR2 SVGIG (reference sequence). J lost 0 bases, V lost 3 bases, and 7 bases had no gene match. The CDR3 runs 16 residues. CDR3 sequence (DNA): TGTGCCTGGAGCCGATTAGACAGGGCGAACACCGGGGAGCTGTTTTTT. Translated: CAWSRLDRANTGELFF.

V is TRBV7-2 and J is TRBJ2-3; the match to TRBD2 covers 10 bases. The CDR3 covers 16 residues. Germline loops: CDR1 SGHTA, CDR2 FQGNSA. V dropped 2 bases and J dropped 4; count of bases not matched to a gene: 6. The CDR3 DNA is TGTGCCAGCAGCTTAATAGCGGGGGGTATCTCAGATACGCAGTATTTT. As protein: CASSLIAGGISDTQYF. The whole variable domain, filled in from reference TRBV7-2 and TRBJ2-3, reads GAGVSQSPSNKVTEKGKDVELRCDPISGHTALYWYRQSLGQGLEFLIYFQGNSAPDKSGLPSDRFSAERTGGSVSTLTIQRTQQEDSAVYLCASSLIAGGISDTQYFGPGTRLTVL.

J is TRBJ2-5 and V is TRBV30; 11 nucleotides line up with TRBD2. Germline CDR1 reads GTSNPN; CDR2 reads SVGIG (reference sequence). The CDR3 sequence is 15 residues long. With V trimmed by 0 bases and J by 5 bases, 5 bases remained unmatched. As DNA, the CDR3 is TGTGCCTGGAGTGTGACTAGCGGGATTCGGGAGACCCAGTACTTC. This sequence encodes CAWSVTSGIRETQYF.

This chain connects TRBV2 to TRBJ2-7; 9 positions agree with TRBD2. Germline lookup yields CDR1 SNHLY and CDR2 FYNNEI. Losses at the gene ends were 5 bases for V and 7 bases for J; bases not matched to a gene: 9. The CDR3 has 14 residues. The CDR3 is CASSTRGRAGEQYF. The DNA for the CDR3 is TGTGCCAGCAGTACACGCGGGAGGGCTGGTGAGCAGTACTTC. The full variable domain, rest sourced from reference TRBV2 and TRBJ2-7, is EPEVTQTPSHQVTQMGQEVILRCVPISNHLYFYWYRQILGQKVEFLVSFYNNEISEKSEIFDDQFSVERPDGSNFTLKIRSTKLEDSAMYFCASSTRGRAGEQYFGPGTRLTVT.